Below are 26 T cell receptor beta chains sequenced from a single sample in a study of identifying expanded T cells in peripheral blood. The repertoire was sequenced with immunoSEQ multiplex PCR; TCRdb's copy has only in-frame clones and lacks some. The sample records approximately 100,000 clones, about 90% being singletons. The source material was blood. These receptors originate from a person aged 18 to 75 in good health.

V gene TRBV2 combines with J gene TRBJ1-1, with TRBD1 identical over 8 bases. V shed 9 bases and J 3 bases; nucleotides not matched to a gene: 3. The CDR3 extends over 12 amino acids. The germline V gene encodes CDR1 SNHLY and CDR2 FYNNEI. CDR3 protein: CASKTGDTEAFF. CDR3 coding DNA: TGTGCCAGTAAGACAGGGGACACTGAAGCTTTCTTT.

This clone was seen a handful of times. The rearrangement joins TRBV6-4 to TRBJ1-1; 7 positions match TRBD1. V was clipped by 6 bases and J by 1 base; unmatched bases: 5. CDR1 is MRHNA and CDR2 is SNTAGT in the germline V gene. This CDR3 is 14 amino acids long. The CDR3 here is CASSSGTENTEAFF. The CDR3 DNA sequence: TGTGCCAGCAGCTCCGGGACAGAGAACACTGAAGCTTTCTTT.

The V and J genes are TRBV5-4 and TRBJ2-3, with 16 bases fitting TRBD2. The junction had 3 bases not matched to a gene; V was cut back by 3 bases and J by 2 bases. In germline, CDR1 is SGHNT, CDR2 YYREEE (reference sequence). CDR3 length: 17 amino acids. CDR3 nucleotides: TGTGCCAGCAGCTCGGGACTAGCGGGAGGGGTCACAGATACGCAGTATTTT. Its protein is CASSSGLAGGVTDTQYF.

The V gene is TRBV9, the J gene TRBJ2-5, with 8 bases lining up with TRBD2. The J call may not be correct, given that the DNA end is closer to TRBJ2-7. Per the germline V gene, CDR1 is SGDLS and CDR2 is YYNGEE. The CDR3 is made up of 14 amino acids. CDR3 loop: CASSVESRGDEQYF. The CDR3 region has the DNA TGTGCCAGCAGCGTAGAGTCGCGGGGGGACGAGCAGTACTTC.

The chain uses TRBV27 and TRBJ1-2; D is unclear. Between the trimmed V and J ends, which lost 4 bases and 6 bases, there was a span of 15 bases. The length of the CDR3 is 14 residues. Germline CDR1 and CDR2: MNHEY and SMNVEV (reference sequence). CDR3 nucleotides: TGTGCCAGCAGTTCGACACCAGTTATAAATGGCTACACCTTC. Residues: CASSSTPVINGYTF.

The V and J genes are TRBV28 and TRBJ1-2, with D maybe TRBD1 (6 bases). CDR3 length: 16 amino acids. V lost 6 bases and J 4 bases, leaving 21 bases between the germline ends. CDR1 and CDR2 (germline): MDHEN, SYDVKM. The CDR3 region has the DNA TGTGCCAGCAGGACGGTTTTCGGGGGGGCGAGCTATGGCTACACCTTC. This codes for CASRTVFGGASYGYTF.

This clone was seen ten or more times. For the CDR3, the DNA is TGCGCCAGCAGCTTGTCGGGGGAAGAGCAGTACTTC. Residues: CASSLSGEEQYF. The chain joins TRBV5-1 to TRBJ2-7; D possibly corresponds to TRBD2 (6 bases). V dropped 1 base and J dropped 7 bases, with 9 bases sitting between them. CDR1 and CDR2 (germline): SGHRS, YFSETQ. The CDR3 is 12 amino acids.

The DNA of the CDR3 is TGTGCCAGCAGTGGAAGCGCAGATACGCAGTATTTT. Protein: CASSGSADTQYF. The chain couples TRBV2 to TRBJ2-3; D gene ambiguous. The V gene lost 4 bases and the J gene lost 4 bases, with 6 bases spanning the gap. Per germline, CDR1 SNHLY and CDR2 FYNNEI. The CDR3 has 12 amino acids.

V is TRBV7-9 and J is TRBJ1-4; no clear D. Germline loops: CDR1 SEHNR, CDR2 FQNEAQ (reference sequence). Trimming took 6 bases from V and 7 from J, leaving 18 bases between them. The CDR3 loop spans 15 amino acids. The CDR3 protein is CASRPTGGYSEKLFF. CDR3 nucleotides: TGTGCCAGCAGACCGACGGGAGGGTACAGTGAAAAACTGTTTTTT.

This sequence joins TRBV6-1 and TRBJ2-3; 7 nucleotides align to TRBD1. Germline V gene sequence: CDR1 MNHNS, CDR2 SASEGT. The J segment lost 0 bases and the V segment lost 6 bases, leaving 6 bases of the junction unmatched. The CDR3 spans 15 residues. In DNA, the CDR3 is TGTGCCAGCAGCGTAAGACAGGGCAGCACAGATACGCAGTATTTT. It yields the protein CASSVRQGSTDTQYF.

The chain recombines TRBV27 with TRBJ2-1, with TRBD1 matching over 8 bases. The germline V gene has CDR1 MNHEY and CDR2 SMNVEV (reference sequence). CDR3 length equals 14 residues. V lost 2 bases, J lost 6 bases, and 3 bases stayed unmatched. This CDR3 is CASSLPGQGNEQFF. In nucleotides, the CDR3 is TGTGCCAGCAGTTTACCAGGACAGGGCAATGAGCAGTTCTTC.

The genes are TRBV5-4 and TRBJ1-2, with D maybe TRBD1 (6 bases). CDR3 length: 12 residues. Germline-derived CDR1 and CDR2 are SGHNT and YYREEE (reference sequence). Trimming shortened V by 0 bases and J by 6 bases, and 6 bases separated the two germline ends. The CDR3 DNA reads as TGTGCCAGCAGCTTGGACAGGGATGGCTACACCTTC. Encoded protein: CASSLDRDGYTF.

The chain couples TRBV27 to TRBJ2-7; 8 nucleotides match TRBD2. This CDR3 has 13 residues. J lost 3 bases, V lost 6 bases, and 4 bases had no gene match. Per germline, CDR1 MNHEY and CDR2 SMNVEV (reference sequence). The CDR3 DNA sequence: TGTGCCAGCAGCCTCGGGGGGGGCTACGAGCAGTACTTC. This encodes CASSLGGGYEQYF.

This clone turned up a few times. The chain joins TRBV6-1 to TRBJ2-7; possibly TRBD1 for D (5 bases). CDR1 is MNHNS and CDR2 is SASEGT in the germline V gene. The CDR3 runs 15 residues. Trimming pared 5 bases from V and 0 bases from J, leaving 14 bases between. CDR3 loop: CASSHIDSSSYEQYF. The CDR3 bases are TGTGCCAGCAGTCACATAGACAGCTCCTCCTACGAGCAGTACTTC.

CDR3: CASSLYGYTF. DNA for the CDR3: TGCGCCAGCAGCTTATATGGCTACACCTTC. This rearrangement joins TRBV5-1 to TRBJ1-2; no clear D gene. CDR1 and CDR2 (germline): SGHRS, YFSETQ. CDR3 length: 10 amino acids. Trimming cost V 2 bases and J 5 bases, with 1 base left between them.

The chain joins TRBV5-1 to TRBJ2-1, with 8 positions matching TRBD2. The CDR3 runs to 17 residues. The germline V gene encodes CDR1 SGHRS and CDR2 YFSETQ. V was pared by 1 base and J by 4 bases, with 10 bases of the junction left unmatched. CDR3: CASSLLSSGTSYNEQFF. CDR3 sequence (DNA): TGCGCCAGCAGCTTGTTGAGTAGCGGGACGTCTTACAATGAGCAGTTCTTC. Together with reference TRBV5-1 and TRBJ2-1, the CDR3 gives the full variable domain: KAGVTQTPRYLIKTRGQQVTLSCSPISGHRSVSWYQQTPGQGLQFLFEYFSETQRNKGNFPGRFSGRQFSNSRSEMNVSTLELGDSALYLCASSLLSSGTSYNEQFFGPGTRLTVL.

The chain couples TRBV7-6 to TRBJ2-7; 8 bases align to TRBD2. The CDR3 covers 14 residues. Trimming cost V 5 bases and J 2 bases; bases outside gene matches: 5. Germline V gene lookup returns CDR1 SGHVS and CDR2 FNYEAQ. The CDR3 here is CASSPRGGPYEQYF. CDR3 in DNA: TGTGCCAGCAGCCCCCGGGGGGGTCCCTACGAGCAGTACTTC.

This clone was seen only once. The V call is TRBV9, the J call TRBJ1-5; the D is unclear. Trimming removed 0 bases at V and 7 bases at J, with 8 bases between. Germline V gene lookup returns CDR1 SGDLS and CDR2 YYNGEE. The CDR3 is 13 amino acids. The CDR3 sequence: CASSVAFGQPQHF. The CDR3 nucleotides are TGTGCCAGCAGCGTAGCTTTTGGCCAGCCCCAGCATTTT.

The V call is TRBV5-1, the J call TRBJ2-7; no firm D call. CDR1 and CDR2 (germline): SGHRS, YFSETQ. V was trimmed by 3 bases and J by 4 bases, leaving 17 bases between them. The CDR3 has 15 residues. CDR3 residues: CASSSAPFGRYEQYF. CDR3 sequence (DNA): TGCGCCAGCAGCTCGGCCCCTTTTGGAAGGTACGAGCAGTACTTC.

This clone was counted between two and nine times. The V call is TRBV6-5, the J call TRBJ2-7; no clear D gene. Looked up from germline, CDR1 is MNHEY and CDR2 is SVGAGI. CDR3 length: 15 residues. V was trimmed by 0 bases and J by 2 bases, leaving 11 bases between them. The DNA of the CDR3 is TGTGCCAGCAGTTACTCTATCACAGAGACCTACGAGCAGTACTTC. Amino acids: CASSYSITETYEQYF.

In this sample, this clone turned up once. CDR3 nucleotide sequence: TGTGCCAGCTCCCTCCCAGGGCATGAAAAACTGTTTTTT. Its translation: CASSLPGHEKLFF. J is TRBJ1-4 and V is TRBV25-1, with a possible D match to TRBD1 (5 bases). The V gene's germline CDR1 is MGHDK and CDR2 SYGVNS. The CDR3 is made up of 13 amino acids. With 8 bases removed from V and 6 bases from J, the gap between germline ends came to 13 bases.

The genes are TRBV14 and TRBJ1-6; D remains unclear. CDR1 and CDR2 from the germline V gene are SGHDN and FVKESK. V lost 0 bases and J lost 4, with 13 bases in between. This CDR3 spans 17 amino acids. DNA for the CDR3: TGTGCCAGCAGCCAAGATAATCTACAGAAGTATAATTCACCCCTCCACTTT. Its protein product is CASSQDNLQKYNSPLHF.

V and J are TRBV19 and TRBJ1-2, with D possibly matching TRBD1 (5 bases). V shed 6 bases and J shed 5 bases, with 10 bases lying between them. This CDR3 spans 12 amino acids. Germline V CDR1 and CDR2: LNHDA, SQIVND (reference sequence). The CDR3 loop reads CASSDRTYGYTF. The CDR3 DNA is TGTGCCAGTAGCGACAGAACATATGGCTACACCTTC.

The chain recombines TRBV13 with TRBJ1-2, with 12 bases aligning to TRBD1. The V gene end was trimmed by 2 bases and the J gene end by 4 bases; junction bases not matched to a gene: 5. Looked up from germline, CDR1 is PRHDT and CDR2 is FYEKMQ (reference sequence). The CDR3 has 16 residues. CDR3 coding DNA: TGTGCCAGCAGCTTACGGGACAGGGGGCCAGTCTATGGCTACACCTTC. Translation: CASSLRDRGPVYGYTF.

This rearrangement joins TRBV4-1 to TRBJ2-3, with D possibly being TRBD2 (5 bases). The CDR3 length is 15 residues. V lost 4 bases and J lost 0, with 11 bases in between. CDR1 is MGHRA and CDR2 is YSYEKL in the germline V gene. As DNA, the CDR3 is TGCGCCAGCAGCCTCGAACGGGGTAGCACAGATACGCAGTATTTT. This translates into CASSLERGSTDTQYF.

The chain combines TRBV7-8 with TRBJ1-3, with 12 bases matching TRBD1. The CDR3 spans 17 residues. Germline V gene sequence: CDR1 SGHVS, CDR2 FQNEAQ. V gave up 1 base and J gave up 3 bases; unmatched junction bases: 4. CDR3 DNA sequence: TGTGCCAGCAGCTTAGGGGGACAGGGGGCTTATGGAAACACCATATATTTT. Protein product: CASSLGGQGAYGNTIYF.